This TCR beta chain was recovered during a study of early T cells in non-severe SARS-CoV-2 infection. General study results and limits: A preference for anti-spike CD8 responses marked VDJdb matching, which missed private and CD4 specificities.

Details on this clonotype: What it binds is not known.

Tagging with unique molecular identifiers was applied to individual cDNA molecules. TCRdb re-called the 5' RACE reads through MiXCR, storing one row per CDR3 protein. The sample lists 55,000 to 75,000 distinct CDR3 sequences; less than 10% were seen once. In germline, CDR1 is SEHNR, CDR2 FQNEAQ (reference sequence). Trimming pared 0 bases from V and 3 bases from J, leaving 8 bases between. This CDR3 is built from 14 residues. This rearrangement joins TRBV7-9 to TRBJ1-2; no definite D call. The receptor was derived from an adult who was a healthcare worker with PCR-confirmed SARS-CoV-2 infection or an uninfected control (not recorded which). Material for sequencing was whole blood. The CDR3 DNA follows: TGTGCCAGCAGCTTAGCGCTGGCAGACTATGGCTACACCTTC. It translates to CASSLALADYGYTF.